The clone carrying this TCR beta chain is a singleton in its sample. The data derive from a study of blood T cell repertoires in COVID-19. Study background: Both acute and convalescent COVID-19 samples were obtained from the United States, Italy and Spain. T cells, B-cell-depleted T cells, or PBMCs provided the cDNA or gDNA that served as material.

Authors' processing steps: The assay estimated nucleated cells by amplifying reference gene primers. Using immunoSEQ multiplex PCR, the repertoire was profiled, and TCRdb retains in-frame clones only, with some absent. V and J calls and clone size come straight from that table; D and trimming were deduced from the DNA. The sample has 140,000 to 150,000 clones, roughly 90% seen once. The source is a woman in her 50s with acute or convalescent COVID-19. Source material: peripheral blood.

The CDR3 DNA is TGTGCCAGCAGTGAATCCCCTAGCGGGGGGCCACATGAGCAGTTCTTC. It specifies CASSESPSGGPHEQFF. J is TRBJ2-1 and V is TRBV6-1, with TRBD2 matching over 11 bases. Trimming cost V 2 bases and J 8 bases; bases outside gene matches: 8. Germline CDR1 reads MNHNS; CDR2 reads SASEGT. This CDR3 has 16 residues.